This T cell receptor (beta chain) was sequenced in a study of shared clonotypes between healthy human individuals. V shed 5 bases and J shed 5 bases, with 16 bases lying between them. Germline V gives CDR1 SGHDT, CDR2 YYEEEE. This CDR3 contains 14 residues. Terminally differentiated effector memory CD45RA+ cells were excluded by CCR7 positive selection of CD45RO-negative cells. Sequenced by immunoSEQ multiplex PCR; TCRdb stores in-frame clones only, minus some. The sample contains just over 2,000,000 clones, around 96% of which appear only once. The chain combines TRBV5-6 with TRBJ1-1; maybe TRBD1 (6 bases). The sample comprised naive CD8+ T cells sorted from blood. This sequence was found in a young man in good health. The chain's CDR3 is CASRIQGGWTEAFF. The CDR3 DNA reads as TGTGCCAGCAGGATACAGGGCGGATGGACTGAAGCTTTCTTT.